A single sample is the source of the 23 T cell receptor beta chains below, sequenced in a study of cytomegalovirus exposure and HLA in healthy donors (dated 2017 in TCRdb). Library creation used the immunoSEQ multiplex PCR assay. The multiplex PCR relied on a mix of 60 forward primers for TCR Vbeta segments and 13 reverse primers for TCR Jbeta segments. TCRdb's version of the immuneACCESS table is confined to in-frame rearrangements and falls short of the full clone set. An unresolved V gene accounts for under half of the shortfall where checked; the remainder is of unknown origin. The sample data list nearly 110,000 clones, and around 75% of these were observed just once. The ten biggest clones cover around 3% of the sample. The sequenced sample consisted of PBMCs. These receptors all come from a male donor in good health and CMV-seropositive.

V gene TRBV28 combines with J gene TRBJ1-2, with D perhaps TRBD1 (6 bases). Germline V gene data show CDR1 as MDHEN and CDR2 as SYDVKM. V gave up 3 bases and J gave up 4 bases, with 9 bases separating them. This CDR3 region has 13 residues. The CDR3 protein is CASSFGQLYGYTF. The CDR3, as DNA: TGTGCCAGCAGTTTCGGACAGCTCTATGGCTACACCTTC.

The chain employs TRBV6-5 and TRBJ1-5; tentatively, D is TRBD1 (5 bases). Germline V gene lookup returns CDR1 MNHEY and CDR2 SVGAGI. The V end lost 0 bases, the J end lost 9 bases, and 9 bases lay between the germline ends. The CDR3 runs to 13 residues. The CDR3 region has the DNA TGTGCCAGCAGTTACTCAACAAGGGGGCCCCAGCATTTT. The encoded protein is CASSYSTRGPQHF.

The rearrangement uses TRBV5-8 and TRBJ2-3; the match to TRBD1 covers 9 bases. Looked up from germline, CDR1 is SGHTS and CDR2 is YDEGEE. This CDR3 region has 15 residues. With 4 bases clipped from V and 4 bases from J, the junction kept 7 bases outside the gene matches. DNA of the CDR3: TGTGCCAGCAGCCCCGGACAGGGGATGCCAGATACGCAGTATTTT. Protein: CASSPGQGMPDTQYF.

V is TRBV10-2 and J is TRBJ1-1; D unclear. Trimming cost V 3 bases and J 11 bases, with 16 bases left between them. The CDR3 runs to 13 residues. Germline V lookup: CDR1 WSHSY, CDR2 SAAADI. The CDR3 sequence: CASSEIGLTGAFF. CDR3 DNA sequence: TGCGCCAGCAGTGAAATAGGTCTCACCGGGGCTTTCTTT.

The DNA for the CDR3 is TGTGCCAGCAGGCCGGGACTAGCGGGAGAACACTCCTACAATGAGCAGTTCTTC. Translated: CASRPGLAGEHSYNEQFF. This chain connects TRBV27 to TRBJ2-1; 14 positions match TRBD2. The V gene end was trimmed by 6 bases and the J gene end by 0 bases; junction bases not matched to a gene: 7. The CDR3 runs 18 residues. CDR1 MNHEY and CDR2 SMNVEV come from the germline V gene (reference sequence).

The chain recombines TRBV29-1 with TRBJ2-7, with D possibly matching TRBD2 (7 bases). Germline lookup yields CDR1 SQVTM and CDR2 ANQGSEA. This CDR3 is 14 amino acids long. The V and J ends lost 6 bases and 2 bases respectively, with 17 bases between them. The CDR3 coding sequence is TGCAGCGTCGGATGGGGGGGGCAACCCTACGAGCAGTACTTC. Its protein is CSVGWGGQPYEQYF.

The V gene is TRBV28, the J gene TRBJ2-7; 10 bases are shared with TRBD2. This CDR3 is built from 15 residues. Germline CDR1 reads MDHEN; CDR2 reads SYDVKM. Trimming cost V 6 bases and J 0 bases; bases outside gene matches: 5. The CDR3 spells CASRAGGASSYEQYF. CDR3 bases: TGTGCCAGCAGAGCGGGAGGGGCCAGCTCCTACGAGCAGTACTTC.

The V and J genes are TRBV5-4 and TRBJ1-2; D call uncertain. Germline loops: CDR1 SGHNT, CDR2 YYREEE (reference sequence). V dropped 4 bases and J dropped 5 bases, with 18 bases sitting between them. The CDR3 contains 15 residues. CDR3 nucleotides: TGTGCCAGCAGCCAAAATCCGGGAACGTTTTATGGCTACACCTTC. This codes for CASSQNPGTFYGYTF.

CDR3 loop: CASSLASGVHTF. CDR3 bases: TGTGCCAGCAGCTTAGCATCGGGGGTCCACACCTTC. J is TRBJ1-2 and V is TRBV7-2; tentatively, D is TRBD1 (5 bases). Trimming took off 0 bases at V and 12 bases at J, with 11 bases between the two ends. The CDR3 loop spans 12 amino acids. Per the germline V gene, CDR1 is SGHTA and CDR2 is FQGNSA.

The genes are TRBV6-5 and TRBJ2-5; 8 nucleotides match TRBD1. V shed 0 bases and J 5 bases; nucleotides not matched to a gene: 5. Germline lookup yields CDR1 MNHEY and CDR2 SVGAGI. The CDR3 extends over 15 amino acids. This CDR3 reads CASSYSTGVAETQYF. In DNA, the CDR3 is TGTGCCAGCAGTTACTCGACAGGGGTGGCGGAGACCCAGTACTTC.

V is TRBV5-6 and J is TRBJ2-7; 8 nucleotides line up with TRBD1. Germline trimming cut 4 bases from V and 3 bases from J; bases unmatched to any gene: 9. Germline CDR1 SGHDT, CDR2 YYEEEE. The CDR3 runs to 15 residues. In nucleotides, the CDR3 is TGTGCCAGCAGCGGGGGACAGGAACGTTTCTACGAGCAGTACTTC. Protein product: CASSGGQERFYEQYF.

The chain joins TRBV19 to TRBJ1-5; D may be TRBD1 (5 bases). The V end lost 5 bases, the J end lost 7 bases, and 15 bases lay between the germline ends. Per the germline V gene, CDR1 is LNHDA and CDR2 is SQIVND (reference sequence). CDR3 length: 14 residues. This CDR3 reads CASSLTDQGQPQHF. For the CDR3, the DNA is TGTGCCAGTAGTTTAACGGATCAGGGACAGCCCCAGCATTTT.

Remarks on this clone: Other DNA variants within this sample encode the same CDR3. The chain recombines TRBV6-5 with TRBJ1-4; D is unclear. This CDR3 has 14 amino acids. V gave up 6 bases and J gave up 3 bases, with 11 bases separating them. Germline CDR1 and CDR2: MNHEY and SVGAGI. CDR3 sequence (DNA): TGTGCCAGCAGCCCGGTGAGGCCTAATGAAAAACTGTTTTTT. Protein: CASSPVRPNEKLFF.

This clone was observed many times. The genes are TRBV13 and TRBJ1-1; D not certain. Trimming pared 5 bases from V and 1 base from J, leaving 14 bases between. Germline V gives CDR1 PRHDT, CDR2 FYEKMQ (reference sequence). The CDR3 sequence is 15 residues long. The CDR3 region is CASSLPVRGNTEAFF. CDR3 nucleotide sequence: TGTGCCAGCAGCCTCCCAGTTCGGGGGAACACTGAAGCTTTCTTT.

The CDR3 is CASSLNAGGNTGELFF. The CDR3 coding sequence is TGTGCCAGCAGCTTAAACGCAGGGGGGAACACCGGGGAGCTGTTTTTT. The chain employs TRBV7-3 and TRBJ2-2, with TRBD1 identical over 7 bases. The CDR3 spans 16 residues. The V and J ends lost 1 base and 1 base, in that order; junction bases with no gene match: 3. Germline V CDR1 and CDR2: SGHTA, FQGTGA.

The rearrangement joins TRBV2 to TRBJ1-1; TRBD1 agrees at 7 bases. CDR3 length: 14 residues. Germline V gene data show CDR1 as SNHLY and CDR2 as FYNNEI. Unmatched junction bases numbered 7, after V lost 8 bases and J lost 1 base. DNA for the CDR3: TGTGCCAGCCAACCGGGACAGTCGAACACTGAAGCTTTCTTT. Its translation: CASQPGQSNTEAFF. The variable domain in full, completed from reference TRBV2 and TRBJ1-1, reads EPEVTQTPSHQVTQMGQEVILRCVPISNHLYFYWYRQILGQKVEFLVSFYNNEISEKSEIFDDQFSVERPDGSNFTLKIRSTKLEDSAMYFCASQPGQSNTEAFFGQGTRLTVV.

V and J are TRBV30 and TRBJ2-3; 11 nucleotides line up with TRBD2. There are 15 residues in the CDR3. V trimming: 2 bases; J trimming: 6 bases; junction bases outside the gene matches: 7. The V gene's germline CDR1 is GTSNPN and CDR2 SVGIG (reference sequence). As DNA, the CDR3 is TGTGCCTGGAGTTTATTTAGCGGGGGGGAGGATACGCAGTATTTT. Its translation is CAWSLFSGGEDTQYF.

The CDR3 bases are TGTGCCAGCAGCCTGACAGGGAATCAGCCCCAGCATTTT. Encoded protein: CASSLTGNQPQHF. The V gene is TRBV7-2, the J gene TRBJ1-5; 7 bases map to TRBD1. There are 13 residues in the CDR3. Trimming cost V 5 bases and J 4 bases; bases outside gene matches: 2. CDR1 and CDR2 (germline): SGHTA, FQGNSA.

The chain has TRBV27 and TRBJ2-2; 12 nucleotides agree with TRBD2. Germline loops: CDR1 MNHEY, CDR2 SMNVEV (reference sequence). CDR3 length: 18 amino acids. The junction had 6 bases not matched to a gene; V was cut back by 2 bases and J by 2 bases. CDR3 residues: CASSLTTSGRYNTGELFF. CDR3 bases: TGTGCCAGCAGTTTAACAACTAGCGGGAGGTACAACACCGGGGAGCTGTTTTTT.

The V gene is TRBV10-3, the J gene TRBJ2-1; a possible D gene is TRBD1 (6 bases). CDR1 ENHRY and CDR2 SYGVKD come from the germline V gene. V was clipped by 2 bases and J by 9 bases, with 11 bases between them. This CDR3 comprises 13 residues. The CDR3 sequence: CAISEAGAGEQFF. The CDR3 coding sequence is TGTGCCATCAGTGAGGCAGGGGCGGGTGAGCAGTTCTTC.

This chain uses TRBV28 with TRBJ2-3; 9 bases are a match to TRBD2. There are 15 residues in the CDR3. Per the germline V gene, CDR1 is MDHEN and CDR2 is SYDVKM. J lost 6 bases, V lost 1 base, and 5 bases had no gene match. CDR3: CASSLYSGGSDTQYF. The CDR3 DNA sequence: TGTGCCAGCAGTTTATATAGCGGGGGCTCCGATACGCAGTATTTT. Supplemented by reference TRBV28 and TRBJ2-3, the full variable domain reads DVKVTQSSRYLVKRTGEKVFLECVQDMDHENMFWYRQDPGLGLRLIYFSYDVKMKEKGDIPEGYSVSREKKERFSLILESASTNQTSMYLCASSLYSGGSDTQYFGPGTRLTVL.

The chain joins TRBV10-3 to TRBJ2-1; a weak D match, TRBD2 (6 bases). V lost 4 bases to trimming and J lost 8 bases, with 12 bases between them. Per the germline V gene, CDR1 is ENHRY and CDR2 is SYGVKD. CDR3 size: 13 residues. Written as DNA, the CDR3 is TGTGCCATCAGTGGGCTAGCGTCGGATGAGCAGTTCTTC. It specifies CAISGLASDEQFF.

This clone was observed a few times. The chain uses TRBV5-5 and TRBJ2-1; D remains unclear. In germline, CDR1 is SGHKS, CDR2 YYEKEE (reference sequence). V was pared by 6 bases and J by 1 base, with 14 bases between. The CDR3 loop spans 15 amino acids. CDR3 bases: TGTGCCAGCATGACAACAGTGCCGTCCTACAATGAGCAGTTCTTC. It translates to CASMTTVPSYNEQFF.